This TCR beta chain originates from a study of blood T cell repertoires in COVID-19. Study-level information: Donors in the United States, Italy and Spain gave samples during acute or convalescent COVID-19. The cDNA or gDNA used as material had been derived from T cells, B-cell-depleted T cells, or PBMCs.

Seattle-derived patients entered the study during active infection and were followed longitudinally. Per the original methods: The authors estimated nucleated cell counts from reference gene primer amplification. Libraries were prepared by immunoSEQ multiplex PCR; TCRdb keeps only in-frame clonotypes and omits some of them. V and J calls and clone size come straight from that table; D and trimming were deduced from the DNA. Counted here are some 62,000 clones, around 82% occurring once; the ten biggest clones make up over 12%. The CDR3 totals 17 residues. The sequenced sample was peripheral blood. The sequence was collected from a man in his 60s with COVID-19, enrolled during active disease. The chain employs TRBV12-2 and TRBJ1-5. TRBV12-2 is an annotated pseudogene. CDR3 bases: TGTGCAAGTCGCTTTCGGATTTGGAGGCCCGGCCATCAGCCCCAGCATTTT. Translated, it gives CASRFRIWRPGHQPQHF.